This TCR beta chain originates from a study of CD8+ T cells in alopecia areata. General study findings and limits: Tofacitinib did not eliminate many expanded lesional clones from scalp or blood. Given one nonresponder, whether baseline CD8+ expansion relates to response remains uncertain.

The treatment denotes: oral pan-JAK inhibitor, 5-10 mg twice daily. Lesional scalp punch biopsies and peripheral blood were collected from alopecia areata patients. As for this clone: Its antigen is unknown.

The authors extracted RNA and reverse transcribed it into cDNA as the sequencing template. Data came from immunoSEQ multiplex PCR; TCRdb stores just in-frame clones and leaves some out. The repertoire holds about 200,000 clones, with 50% to 70% as singletons. Per the germline V gene, CDR1 is SGHVS and CDR2 is FNYEAQ. V dropped 6 bases and J dropped 4 bases, with 23 bases sitting between them. The CDR3 is 17 residues long. The chain joins TRBV7-6 to TRBJ2-3; TRBD2 might be the D (7 bases). This TCR came from a human donor with alopecia areata. The material sequenced was CD4+ T cells sorted from blood, taken at week 4, from a patient treated with tofacitinib. As DNA, the CDR3 is TGTGCCAGCAGTCGTGCCCCGGGGGGCTTTATCGCAGATACGCAGTATTTT. This gives the protein CASSRAPGGFIADTQYF. Variable domain in full (rest from reference TRBV7-6 and TRBJ2-3): GAGVSQSPRYKVTKRGQDVALRCDPISGHVSLYWYRQALGQGPEFLTYFNYEAQQDKSGLPNDRFSAERPEGSISTLTIQRTEQRDSAMYRCASSRAPGGFIADTQYFGPGTRLTVL.